This passage covers 13 T cell receptor beta chains from one sample sequenced in a study of blood T cells in healthy people across ages. Sample-barcoded 5' priming and a J-beta primer mix drove a second PCR of roughly 6 to 12 cycles. In TCRdb, the 5' RACE reads were re-called with MiXCR into one record per CDR3 protein. The sample carries more than 800,000 distinct CDR3 sequences, 40% to 45% recorded once. The specimen sequenced was blood. The receptors derive from a woman aged 55 to 70 in good health.

The V gene is TRBV19, the J gene TRBJ2-7; no definite D call. The V end lost 0 bases, the J end lost 6 bases, and 9 bases lay between the germline ends. Germline values: CDR1 LNHDA, CDR2 SQIVND (reference sequence). The CDR3 consists of 13 residues. The CDR3 region has the DNA TGTGCCAGTAGTATAGATCGGAGTCTCGAGCAGTACTTC. It encodes CASSIDRSLEQYF.

A few counts support this clonotype. The V gene is TRBV2, the J gene TRBJ1-1; 7 nucleotides line up with TRBD1. Germline V CDR1 and CDR2: SNHLY, FYNNEI. After removal of 6 bases from V and 0 bases from J, the junction contained 4 bases not matched to a gene. The CDR3 length is 14 residues. CDR3 amino acids: CASRGGTVNTEAFF. The DNA of the CDR3 is TGTGCCAGCAGGGGGGGGACAGTGAACACTGAAGCTTTCTTT.

The V and J genes are TRBV5-1 and TRBJ2-3; D gene unclear. This CDR3 spans 15 amino acids. Per germline, CDR1 SGHRS and CDR2 YFSETQ. Between the trimmed V and J ends, which lost 2 bases and 0 bases, there was a span of 10 bases. The CDR3, as DNA: TGCGCCAGCAGCTTCGATCTTACCAGCACAGATACGCAGTATTTT. Translated: CASSFDLTSTDTQYF.

The rearrangement joins TRBV20-1 to TRBJ1-5; no clear D. This CDR3 comprises 14 residues. Trimming stripped 3 bases from V and 7 bases from J, with 16 bases between. CDR1 and CDR2 (germline): DFQATT, SNEGSKA (reference sequence). The CDR3, as DNA: TGCAGTGCTAGTGGAGGGAACTATGAGCAGCCCCAGCATTTT. It specifies CSASGGNYEQPQHF.

In this sample, this clonotype turned up a few times. This chain uses TRBV20-1 with TRBJ2-1; TRBD2 agrees at 9 bases. CDR3 length: 14 residues. Trimming removed 5 bases from V and 8 bases from J; junction bases left unmatched: 10. CDR1 is DFQATT, CDR2 SNEGSKA, per germline (reference sequence). The CDR3 coding sequence is TGCAGTGCTCAACGCGCGGGAGGGGACCATGAGCAGTTCTTC. Protein: CSAQRAGGDHEQFF.

As regards this clonotype: A junction end diverges from the germline sequence, so it may reflect a read error. The chain links TRBV4-2 to TRBJ2-1; D gene ambiguous. The CDR3 runs 15 residues. Per germline, CDR1 LGHNA and CDR2 YNFKEQ. CDR3 protein: CASSQGGTVYKEQFF. The DNA for the CDR3 is TGTGCCAGCAGCCAGGGCGGAACCGTATACAAGGAGCAGTTCTTC.

This chain links TRBV5-1 with TRBJ2-7, with 10 positions matching TRBD2. The J segment lost 4 bases and the V segment lost 0 bases, leaving 7 bases of the junction unmatched. CDR3 size: 16 residues. Germline CDR1 reads SGHRS; CDR2 reads YFSETQ. CDR3 amino acids: CASSLDPASGRYEQYF. The CDR3 DNA follows: TGCGCCAGCAGCTTGGATCCCGCTAGCGGGAGATACGAGCAGTACTTC.

This clonotype was seen more than once but under ten times. The CDR3 DNA sequence: TGTGCCAGCAGCCATGTCAGGGGGATCTACGAGCAGTACTTC. Its translation: CASSHVRGIYEQYF. The chain recombines TRBV7-9 with TRBJ2-7, with TRBD1 matching over 7 bases. Trimming removed 5 bases from V and 3 bases from J; junction bases left unmatched: 7. The germline CDR1 and CDR2 sequences are SEHNR and FQNEAQ (reference sequence). The CDR3 is made up of 14 amino acids.

The V and J genes are TRBV2 and TRBJ2-5, with D perhaps being TRBD1 or TRBD2 (5 bases each). The CDR3 spans 14 residues. Germline CDR1 and CDR2: SNHLY and FYNNEI. V lost 3 bases to trimming and J lost 2 bases, with 10 bases between them. CDR3 sequence: CASSDRDGQETQYF. For the CDR3, the DNA is TGTGCCAGCAGTGACAGGGACGGACAAGAGACCCAGTACTTC. The full variable domain, rest sourced from reference TRBV2 and TRBJ2-5, is EPEVTQTPSHQVTQMGQEVILRCVPISNHLYFYWYRQILGQKVEFLVSFYNNEISEKSEIFDDQFSVERPDGSNFTLKIRSTKLEDSAMYFCASSDRDGQETQYFGPGTRLLVL.

This clonotype has more than one count but fewer than ten. This chain uses TRBV25-1 with TRBJ2-7, with a weak D call TRBD1 (6 bases). Trimming cost V 2 bases and J 0 bases, with 14 bases left between them. Germline values: CDR1 MGHDK, CDR2 SYGVNS. The length of the CDR3 is 16 residues. In DNA, the CDR3 is TGTGCCAGCAGTGAACACGGGACAAGGAGCTCCTACGAGCAGTACTTC. It is translated as CASSEHGTRSSYEQYF.

The CDR3 DNA is TGTGCCAGCAGCCCGGGACAGGTCATCTACGAGCAGTACTTC. It specifies CASSPGQVIYEQYF. This chain uses TRBV11-1 with TRBJ2-7, with 8 nucleotides matching TRBD1. Germline CDR1 reads SGHAT; CDR2 reads FQDESV (reference sequence). The CDR3 has 14 residues. J gave up 3 bases and V 5 bases, and 6 bases lay outside the gene matches.

This clonotype was picked up a small number of times. The chain recombines TRBV28 with TRBJ2-6; D is undetermined. Trimming cost V 10 bases and J 0 bases, with 7 bases left between them. This CDR3 is 13 amino acids long. CDR1 is MDHEN and CDR2 is SYDVKM in the germline V gene. The CDR3 protein is CATKSSGANVLTF. DNA for the CDR3: TGTGCCACCAAGAGCTCTGGGGCCAACGTCCTGACTTTC.

The chain combines TRBV5-1 with TRBJ2-5; 9 nucleotides agree with TRBD1. Looked up from germline, CDR1 is SGHRS and CDR2 is YFSETQ. The length of the CDR3 is 15 residues. With 6 bases clipped from V and 5 bases from J, the junction kept 11 bases outside the gene matches. The CDR3 protein is CASIKQGALGETQYF. For the CDR3, the DNA is TGCGCCAGCATCAAACAGGGGGCGCTCGGGGAGACCCAGTACTTC.